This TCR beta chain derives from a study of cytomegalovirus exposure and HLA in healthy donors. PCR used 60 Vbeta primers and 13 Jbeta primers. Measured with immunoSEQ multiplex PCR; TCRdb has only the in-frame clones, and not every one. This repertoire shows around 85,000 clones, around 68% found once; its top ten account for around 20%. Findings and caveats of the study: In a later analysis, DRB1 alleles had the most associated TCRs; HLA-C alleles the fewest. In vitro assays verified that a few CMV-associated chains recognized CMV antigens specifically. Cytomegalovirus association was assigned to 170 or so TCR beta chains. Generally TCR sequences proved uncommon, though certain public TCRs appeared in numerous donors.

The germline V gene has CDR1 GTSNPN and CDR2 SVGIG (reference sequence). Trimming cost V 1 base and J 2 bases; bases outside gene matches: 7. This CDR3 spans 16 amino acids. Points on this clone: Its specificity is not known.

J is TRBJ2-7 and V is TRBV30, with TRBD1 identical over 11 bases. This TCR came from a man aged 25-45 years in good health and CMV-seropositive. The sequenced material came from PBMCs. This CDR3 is CAWSAPGTGGAYEQYF. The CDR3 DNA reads TGTGCCTGGAGTGCCCCGGGGACAGGGGGAGCCTACGAGCAGTACTTC.